This T cell receptor (beta chain) was profiled in a study of blood T cell repertoires in COVID-19. Whole-study context: T cells, B-cell-depleted T cells, or PBMCs provided the cDNA or gDNA that served as material.

In the authors' methods: Using reference gene primer amplification, nucleated cell counts were estimated. The assay was immunoSEQ multiplex PCR, and TCRdb's table has in-frame clones only and misses some. V and J calls and clone size are as listed in that table; D and trimming were resolved from the DNA. The sample records more than 250,000 clones, 85% to 90% being singletons. The V end was cut by 0 bases, the J end by 3 bases, with 14 bases between. Per the germline V gene, CDR1 is LGHNA and CDR2 is YSLEER. The CDR3 is 16 amino acids. This sequence originates from a man aged 18 to 30 with active or convalescent COVID-19. The sample was peripheral blood. V usage is TRBV4-3 and J usage is TRBJ1-1, with D possibly being TRBD1 (6 bases). The CDR3 nucleotides read TGCGCCAGCAGCCAAGATTTGGGGGCTCGGCACACTGAAGCTTTCTTT. It translates to CASSQDLGARHTEAFF.